In this sample, the clone carrying this T cell receptor (beta chain) turned up many times. Its cognate antigen is unknown. V gave up 8 bases and J gave up 3 bases, with 12 bases separating them. The CDR3 is 13 amino acids. CDR1 is SGHAT and CDR2 is FQNNGV in the germline V gene. Attached unique molecular identifiers marked individual cDNA molecules. TCRdb re-derived calls from the 5' RACE reads in MiXCR, one entry per CDR3 protein. Among some 40,000 distinct CDR3 sequences, approximately 5.9% were seen once, and the ten largest hold about 6%. These data come from a study of early T cells in non-severe SARS-CoV-2 infection. The study's findings and limits: Private and CD4 specificities were missed by VDJdb matching, which favored anti-spike CD8 responses.

The rearrangement links TRBV11-2 to TRBJ2-3, with D possibly TRBD2 on 6 matching bases. Source: whole blood, taken at baseline. This receptor was taken from an adult who was a healthcare worker with PCR-confirmed SARS-CoV-2 infection or an uninfected control (not recorded which). In nucleotides, the CDR3 is TGTGCCAGCGCTAGGGCGGGGACAGATACGCAGTATTTT. Residues: CASARAGTDTQYF.